The present T cell receptor beta chain was sequenced within a study of OX40 agonist ivuxolimab in advanced cancers. On the study more broadly: A partial response was reached by three patients: one with hepatocellular carcinoma and two with cutaneous melanoma. Study observations and caveats: Among the least clonally expanded were partial responders at 0.1-3.0 mg/kg.

With regard to this clone: Its antigen remains unknown.

V lost 3 bases and J lost 5; bases outside the gene matches: 8. This CDR3 has 15 residues. Germline loops: CDR1 ENHRY, CDR2 SYGVKD. TCRdb keeps only in-frame clones here, not all; method: immunoSEQ multiplex PCR. The table records about 60,000 clones, 80% to 85% of them present only once. This specimen consisted of CD4+ or CD8+ T cells sorted from blood, obtained in a trial of the OX40 agonist ivuxolimab. The rearrangement links TRBV10-3 to TRBJ2-5; 8 positions match TRBD2. The clonotype comes from an adult with an advanced solid tumor such as melanoma, head and neck, liver or kidney cancer. DNA of the CDR3: TGTGCCATCAGTGAAGGGGTGACTAGCGCCGAGACCCAGTACTTC. Amino acid sequence: CAISEGVTSAETQYF.